Below are 17 T cell receptor beta chains sequenced from a single sample in a study of T cell responses to AZD1222 COVID-19 vaccine. The method was immunoSEQ multiplex PCR; TCRdb's version includes in-frame clones alone and lacks a portion of them. The sample lists 60,000 to 65,000 clones, approximately 80% occurring once. The sample consisted of peripheral blood, taken on day 0 of AZD1222 vaccination. These TCRs come from an adult in good health.

The genes are TRBV9 and TRBJ2-1; D may be TRBD1 or TRBD2 (5 bases each). Trimming stripped 1 base from V and 2 bases from J, with 7 bases between. Germline CDR1 and CDR2: SGDLS and YYNGEE. This CDR3 is built from 14 residues. DNA for the CDR3: TGTGCCAGCAGCGTATGGGGGACCTACAATGAGCAGTTCTTC. This sequence encodes CASSVWGTYNEQFF.

This rearrangement joins TRBV27 to TRBJ1-2; 8 nucleotides agree with TRBD1. The CDR3 is made up of 12 amino acids. Germline CDR1 MNHEY, CDR2 SMNVEV (reference sequence). The ends lost 10 bases at V and 7 bases at J; junction bases unmatched: 8. As DNA, the CDR3 is TGTGCCACCAAAACAGGGGGGCTTGGCTACACCTTC. Its translation: CATKTGGLGYTF.

The chain recombines TRBV6-5 with TRBJ1-1; the D gene is possibly TRBD1 (5 bases). V lost 10 bases to trimming and J lost 0 bases, with 18 bases between them. The germline gives CDR1 MNHEY, CDR2 SVGAGI. The CDR3 consists of 15 residues. DNA of the CDR3: TGTGCCACCGAACCAGCGACAGAGATGAACACTGAAGCTTTCTTT. Translation: CATEPATEMNTEAFF.

The chain uses TRBV24-1 and TRBJ1-5; tentative D call: TRBD1 (5 bases). Trimming pared 5 bases from V and 4 bases from J, leaving 8 bases between. The length of the CDR3 is 13 residues. CDR1 KGHDR and CDR2 SFDVKD come from the germline V gene. The CDR3 region is CATSAGKNQPQHF. In nucleotides, the CDR3 is TGTGCCACCAGTGCAGGGAAGAATCAGCCCCAGCATTTT.

CDR3 DNA sequence: TGTGCCAGCAGGCAGACAGGTTTAACTGAAGCTTTCTTT. The encoded protein is CASRQTGLTEAFF. The V call is TRBV3-1 (or the pseudogene TRBV3-2), the J call TRBJ1-1; D is perhaps TRBD1 (6 bases). The length of the CDR3 is 13 residues. V lost 6 bases and J 5 bases, leaving 13 bases between the germline ends. Looked up from germline, CDR1 is LGHDT and CDR2 is YNNKEL (reference sequence).

Only one count was recorded for this clone. The chain couples TRBV10-2 to TRBJ2-1, with 12 positions matching TRBD2. Germline assignment: CDR1 WSHSY and CDR2 SAAADI. The V gene end was trimmed by 6 bases and the J gene end by 5 bases; junction bases not matched to a gene: 5. The CDR3 is 15 amino acids. CDR3 sequence reads: CASRLAGGPNNEQFF. The CDR3 DNA is TGCGCCAGCAGGCTAGCGGGGGGGCCCAACAATGAGCAGTTCTTC.

This rearrangement joins TRBV5-1 to TRBJ2-3; TRBD2 matches 10 bases. V trimming: 0 bases; J trimming: 6 bases; junction bases outside the gene matches: 7. Germline lookup yields CDR1 SGHRS and CDR2 YFSETQ. CDR3 length equals 16 residues. The CDR3 loop reads CASSLEPSGGGDTQYF. CDR3 DNA sequence: TGCGCCAGCAGCTTGGAGCCCAGCGGGGGGGGTGATACGCAGTATTTT.

This clone has only one observation. This chain connects TRBV19 to TRBJ2-7, with 12 nucleotides matching TRBD2. Per the germline V gene, CDR1 is LNHDA and CDR2 is SQIVND (reference sequence). This CDR3 is built from 15 residues. The J segment lost 3 bases and the V segment lost 5 bases, leaving 5 bases of the junction unmatched. The CDR3 DNA is TGTGCCAGTAGTCGACTAGCGGGGGCCGACTACGAGCAGTACTTC. Protein: CASSRLAGADYEQYF.

This clone has only a few counts. This chain uses TRBV6-5 with TRBJ2-7; TRBD1 matches 9 bases. The germline gives CDR1 MNHEY, CDR2 SVGAGI. Trimming at V came to 10 bases and at J to 5 bases, leaving 9 bases not matched to a gene. The CDR3 is 13 residues long. The CDR3 DNA sequence: TGTGCCACTCACAGGGGGCCCTTCGACGAGCAGTACTTC. Its protein is CATHRGPFDEQYF.

V usage is TRBV5-1 and J usage is TRBJ1-2; 10 bases line up with TRBD1. This CDR3 spans 16 amino acids. Trimming at V came to 0 bases and at J to 8 bases, leaving 10 bases not matched to a gene. From germline, CDR1 is SGHRS and CDR2 YFSETQ. CDR3 amino acids: CASSLDTTGGRSGYTF. The CDR3 DNA sequence: TGCGCCAGCAGCTTGGATACGACAGGGGGCCGGTCAGGCTACACCTTC.

This clone was observed a few times. This chain joins TRBV6-2 or TRBV6-3 and TRBJ2-7, with TRBD2 matching over 7 bases. The CDR3 has 14 amino acids. The junction had 4 bases not matched to a gene; V was cut back by 2 bases and J by 3 bases. Per germline, CDR1 MNHEY and CDR2 SVGEGT. CDR3 DNA sequence: TGTGCCAGCAGTTACCCGGGGGGAGGCTACGAGCAGTACTTC. The encoded protein is CASSYPGGGYEQYF.

The V call is TRBV4-3, the J call TRBJ1-6; 9 nucleotides agree with TRBD1. Trimming cost V 2 bases and J 7 bases; bases outside gene matches: 6. The CDR3 is 16 amino acids. Germline-derived CDR1 and CDR2 are LGHNA and YSLEER. The CDR3 is CASSQPQGAGNSPLHF. The CDR3 region has the DNA TGCGCCAGCAGCCAACCACAGGGGGCTGGGAATTCACCCCTCCACTTT.

The rearrangement uses TRBV19 and TRBJ1-2; no reliable D call. The CDR3 extends over 9 amino acids. CDR1 and CDR2 (germline): LNHDA, SQIVND (reference sequence). The ends were cut back, 7 bases at V and 7 bases at J, with 4 bases in the middle. The CDR3 sequence is CASMFGYTF. The CDR3 coding sequence is TGTGCCAGTATGTTTGGCTACACCTTC.

The chain links TRBV4-3 to TRBJ2-2; 13 bases agree with TRBD2. The CDR3 has 16 amino acids. V was pared by 4 bases and J by 5 bases, with 4 bases of the junction left unmatched. CDR1 is LGHNA and CDR2 is YSLEER in the germline V gene. This CDR3 reads CASSRKTSGGTGELFF. CDR3 nucleotide sequence: TGCGCCAGCAGCCGGAAGACTAGCGGGGGGACCGGGGAGCTGTTTTTT.

A few counts support this clone. The CDR3 DNA reads as TGTGCCAGCAGTGGACTACTAGCGGGGGGTATATATGAGCAGTTCTTC. It specifies CASSGLLAGGIYEQFF. The chain carries TRBV6-1 and TRBJ2-1; 12 bases align to TRBD2. The CDR3 runs to 16 residues. V shed 4 bases and J 8 bases; nucleotides not matched to a gene: 9. From germline, CDR1 is MNHNS and CDR2 SASEGT.

This clone turned up a few times. V is TRBV4-3 and J is TRBJ2-1, with a tentative D call TRBD2 (6 bases). The V and J ends lost 5 bases and 5 bases respectively, with 13 bases between them. CDR3 length equals 14 residues. Germline assignment: CDR1 LGHNA and CDR2 YSLEER. The CDR3 loop is CASSGRWRDNEQFF. The CDR3 nucleotides read TGCGCCAGCAGCGGGCGATGGAGGGACAATGAGCAGTTCTTC.

The rearrangement uses TRBV29-1 and TRBJ1-1; D may be TRBD1 (6 bases). Germline V gene sequence: CDR1 SQVTM, CDR2 ANQGSEA. The V end was cut by 3 bases, the J end by 5 bases, with 13 bases between. The CDR3 runs to 13 residues. The CDR3 loop is CSVDRQEGTEAFF. CDR3 in DNA: TGCAGCGTTGATAGACAGGAGGGAACTGAAGCTTTCTTT.